The entry that follows covers one T cell receptor beta chain sequence. The sample belongs to a study of control samples from healthy donors and cancer patients. TCRdb's copy holds only in-frame clones and misses some; the assay was immunoSEQ multiplex PCR. The data show 100,000 to 150,000 clones, 75% to 95% seen once. V was clipped by 4 bases and J by 4 bases, with 12 bases between them. The CDR3 totals 14 residues. Germline V gives CDR1 KGHDR, CDR2 SFDVKD. This chain links TRBV24-1 with TRBJ1-1; D is undetermined. Sequenced: blood. The TCR originated in a middle-aged man in good health. CDR3 bases: TGTGCCACCAGTGACGGCCGCAGGAGCACTGAAGCTTTCTTT. Its translation is CATSDGRRSTEAFF.